This is a list of T cell receptor beta chains from one sample in a study of identical twins. TCRdb re-derived calls from the 5' RACE reads in MiXCR, one entry per CDR3 protein. This sample has a few hundred thousand distinct CDR3 sequences, with about 18% found just once. Sequencing was carried out using naive T cells sorted from blood. These receptors came from a man aged 50-60 years in good health. The CDR3 runs from the conserved cysteine through the conserved F or W.

V gene	J gene	CDR3 protein
TRBV7-2	TRBJ1-2	CASSPTGTEYYGYTF
TRBV5-1	TRBJ2-4	CASSRGQAKNIQYF
TRBV20-1	TRBJ2-1	CSARGGGVAGFFEQFF
TRBV28	TRBJ2-3	CASSSPYADTQYF
TRBV5-1	TRBJ2-1	CASSFRTGRDNEQFF
TRBV5-1	TRBJ2-3	CASSPADPLTDTQYF
TRBV7-2	TRBJ2-1	CASSWRVAGSNNEQFF
TRBV4-3	TRBJ2-1	CASSQAFSSYNEQFF
TRBV20-1	TRBJ1-2	CSARDPATFVTRGWVGYTF
TRBV28	TRBJ2-7	CASSTTGRGEQYF
TRBV6-2/TRBV6-3	TRBJ2-7	CASSHPSGLSVDEQYF
TRBV6-2/TRBV6-3	TRBJ1-6	CASTDRTFVIHSPLHF
TRBV3-1	TRBJ2-7	CASSLRGGSSYEQYF
TRBV4-3	TRBJ1-2	CASSHGTAIPRDYGYTF
TRBV27	TRBJ1-1	CASSFLGVSTEAFF
TRBV29-1	TRBJ2-7	CSVEDLGTTEQYF
TRBV5-5	TRBJ1-2	CASSLAVTTGYGYTF
TRBV18	TRBJ2-7	CASSPDRNYYEQYF
TRBV6-2/TRBV6-3	TRBJ2-1	CASSYMSGQGANEQFF
TRBV18	TRBJ2-1	CASSPPSPPSAYEQFF
TRBV5-5	TRBJ2-7	CASSPPREREGPYEQYF
TRBV9	TRBJ2-1	CASSVGGDTYYNEQFF
TRBV20-1	TRBJ1-4	CSAARRGAIEKLFF
TRBV9	TRBJ2-3	CASSVGSLAGDTQYF
TRBV6-1	TRBJ2-5	CASSKAGAYETQYF
TRBV5-1	TRBJ2-1	CASSLVDPYNEQFF
TRBV24-1	TRBJ2-3	CATSDRQAGGLNTQYF
TRBV6-5	TRBJ2-5	CASSYSLAEETQYF
TRBV4-3	TRBJ1-6	CASSQQSGEHSPLHF
TRBV27	TRBJ2-6	CASSLIGSGANVLTF
TRBV15	TRBJ2-7	CATSRDPGQVPYEQYF
TRBV18	TRBJ1-2	CASSPRQDPNYGYTF
TRBV4-1	TRBJ2-1	CASSQFGLAGGYNEQFF
TRBV6-1	TRBJ2-1	CASSPGTSGSYEQFF
TRBV6-6	TRBJ2-5	CASSTRTGETQYF
TRBV29-1	TRBJ2-7	CSVFGLAGVSEQYF
TRBV20-1	TRBJ1-6	CSASPRPKTPLHF
TRBV13	TRBJ2-7	CASSSRTGDAQQYF
TRBV20-1	TRBJ2-3	CSVRADTQYF
TRBV20-1	TRBJ2-3	CSARGDSWGGSTDTQYF